Detailed here is one T cell receptor (beta chain). Produced via immunoSEQ multiplex PCR; TCRdb's table is partial and in-frame only. Here the sample spans hundreds of thousands of clones, almost 97% being singletons. The data were taken from a study of shared clonotypes between healthy human individuals. CDR1 SGHRS and CDR2 YFSETQ come from the germline V gene. V was cut by 0 bases and J by 2 bases, with 11 bases left in between. The CDR3 sequence is 15 residues long. The origin of this receptor is a woman under 40 in good health. V is TRBV5-1 and J is TRBJ1-1; D unresolved. The sample consisted of naive CD4+ T cells sorted from blood. Subset in this sample: CD45RA+ positively selected. Here the CDR3 reads CASSLVMPGNTEAFF. The CDR3 coding sequence is TGCGCCAGCAGCTTGGTGATGCCAGGCAACACTGAAGCTTTCTTT. The full variable domain, with the rest looked up from reference TRBV5-1 and TRBJ1-1, is KAGVTQTPRYLIKTRGQQVTLSCSPISGHRSVSWYQQTPGQGLQFLFEYFSETQRNKGNFPGRFSGRQFSNSRSEMNVSTLELGDSALYLCASSLVMPGNTEAFFGQGTRLTVV.